This TCR beta chain was profiled in a study of T cell responses to AZD1222 COVID-19 vaccine. Study-wide background: The analysis combined second doses at about 4 or about 12 weeks.

Assay used: immunoSEQ multiplex PCR; TCRdb lists only in-frame clones, some missing. The repertoire includes more than 120,000 clones, 85% to 95% of them detected once, and around 5% sits in the top ten. This CDR3 contains 14 residues. Trimming removed 7 bases from V and 4 bases from J; junction bases left unmatched: 12. CDR1 and CDR2 (germline): SQVTM, ANQGSEA. The chain uses TRBV29-1 and TRBJ1-1, with 7 bases fitting TRBD1. Sequenced here: peripheral blood, sampled on day 0 of AZD1222 vaccination. This receptor was identified in an adult in good health. The CDR3 sequence: CSGQIQGGSTEAFF. The CDR3 nucleotides read TGCAGCGGTCAGATTCAGGGGGGTAGCACTGAAGCTTTCTTT. The full variable domain, in which reference TRBV29-1 and TRBJ1-1 provide the parts outside the CDR3, is SAVISQKPSRDICQRGTSLTIQCQVDSQVTMMFWYRQQPGQSLTLIATANQGSEATYESGFVIDKFPISRPNLTFSTLTVSNMSPEDSSIYLCSGQIQGGSTEAFFGQGTRLTVV.